The 29 T cell receptor beta chains listed next were all sequenced from one sample in a study of cytomegalovirus exposure and HLA in healthy donors. Primers: 60 Vbeta forward and 13 Jbeta reverse. Repertoires were generated with immunoSEQ multiplex PCR, while TCRdb's copy carries only in-frame clones and drops some. In the table there are 72,000 or so clones, roughly 74% of which are singletons. Sequences were obtained from PBMCs. The receptors stem from a man between 18 and 29 years old in good health and CMV-seropositive.

By its share, this clone is medium-sized (0.01 to 0.1%). This rearrangement joins TRBV27 to TRBJ2-1, with D possibly being TRBD1 (5 bases). V dropped 7 bases and J dropped 5 bases, with 15 bases sitting between them. The CDR3 totals 14 residues. Germline values: CDR1 MNHEY, CDR2 SMNVEV (reference sequence). The CDR3 region is CASTRRGPDNEQFF. CDR3 DNA: TGTGCCAGCACCCGAAGGGGTCCCGACAATGAGCAGTTCTTC.

V is TRBV2 and J is TRBJ1-2, with D possibly TRBD1 on 6 matching bases. Germline values: CDR1 SNHLY, CDR2 FYNNEI. V shed 7 bases and J shed 4 bases, with 16 bases lying between them. This CDR3 contains 14 residues. The CDR3 is CASTHRGASYGYTF. In DNA, the CDR3 is TGTGCCAGCACCCATCGGGGGGCGTCCTATGGCTACACCTTC. Full variable domain (outside the CDR3, taken from reference TRBV2 and TRBJ1-2): EPEVTQTPSHQVTQMGQEVILRCVPISNHLYFYWYRQILGQKVEFLVSFYNNEISEKSEIFDDQFSVERPDGSNFTLKIRSTKLEDSAMYFCASTHRGASYGYTFGSGTRLTVV.

The chain has TRBV7-9 and TRBJ1-2, with TRBD1 matching 8 bases. V shed 5 bases and J 3 bases; nucleotides not matched to a gene: 8. The CDR3 runs to 15 residues. CDR1 and CDR2 (germline): SEHNR, FQNEAQ (reference sequence). CDR3 sequence reads: CASSARQGTYYGYTF. CDR3 sequence (DNA): TGTGCCAGCAGCGCTAGACAGGGGACCTACTATGGCTACACCTTC.

This chain's CDR3 is CASGTGQNTEAFF. DNA of the CDR3: TGCGCCAGCGGCACAGGTCAGAACACTGAAGCTTTCTTT. The chain joins TRBV5-1 to TRBJ1-1; tentatively, D is TRBD1 (5 bases). CDR3 length equals 13 residues. V was pared by 7 bases and J by 1 base, with 11 bases between. Germline V gene sequence: CDR1 SGHRS, CDR2 YFSETQ.

This rearrangement joins TRBV6-5 to TRBJ1-2; D is unclear. This CDR3 comprises 13 residues. V lost 6 bases to trimming and J lost 2 bases, with 10 bases between them. Germline CDR1 is MNHEY and CDR2 is SVGAGI. The CDR3 sequence: CASSTTRNYGYTF. The CDR3 region has the DNA TGTGCCAGCAGCACGACACGCAACTATGGCTACACCTTC.

This rearrangement joins TRBV6-5 to TRBJ1-2; D unclear. This CDR3 comprises 11 residues. Germline V gene lookup returns CDR1 MNHEY and CDR2 SVGAGI. V lost 7 bases and J lost 5, with 8 bases in between. The CDR3 coding sequence is TGTGCCAGCACCCGCGGGTATGGCTACACCTTC. It is translated as CASTRGYGYTF.

The genes are TRBV25-1 and TRBJ2-7, with 7 nucleotides matching TRBD1. The germline gives CDR1 MGHDK, CDR2 SYGVNS. The CDR3 extends over 15 amino acids. The V gene end was trimmed by 6 bases and the J gene end by 5 bases; junction bases not matched to a gene: 13. CDR3 residues: CASSPNRQGVHEQYF. The CDR3 bases are TGTGCCAGCAGCCCTAATAGACAGGGTGTCCACGAGCAGTACTTC.

The chain links TRBV19 to TRBJ1-1, with D possibly matching TRBD1 (5 bases). The germline V gene has CDR1 LNHDA and CDR2 SQIVND (reference sequence). CDR3 length: 11 residues. Deletions cut 7 bases from V and 6 bases from J, with 9 bases between. The CDR3 DNA follows: TGTGCCAGTACTGGCAGGGCTGAAGCTTTCTTT. The encoded protein is CASTGRAEAFF.

The gene calls are TRBV5-4 and TRBJ2-2, with TRBD2 matching 11 bases. The J segment lost 3 bases and the V segment lost 0 bases, leaving 4 bases of the junction unmatched. The length of the CDR3 is 17 residues. Per germline, CDR1 SGHNT and CDR2 YYREEE (reference sequence). The CDR3 DNA reads TGTGCCAGCAGCTTGGCTAGCGGGGGGAAAGACACCGGGGAGCTGTTTTTT. It specifies CASSLASGGKDTGELFF. The full variable domain, completed using reference TRBV5-4 and TRBJ2-2, is ETGVTQSPTHLIKTRGQQVTLRCSSQSGHNTVSWYQQALGQGPQFIFQYYREEENGRGNFPPRFSGLQFPNYSSELNVNALELDDSALYLCASSLASGGKDTGELFFGEGSRLTVL.

The V call is TRBV7-8, the J call TRBJ2-5, with TRBD2 matching over 9 bases. Germline loops: CDR1 SGHVS, CDR2 FQNEAQ. Unmatched junction bases numbered 7, after V lost 3 bases and J lost 5 bases. This CDR3 comprises 15 residues. The CDR3, as DNA: TGTGCCAGCAGCTTTCTGGGGCTAGCGGGGGAGACCCAGTACTTC. Encoded protein: CASSFLGLAGETQYF.

The chain recombines TRBV30 with TRBJ2-3; 7 bases agree with TRBD2. Germline V gene sequence: CDR1 GTSNPN, CDR2 SVGIG (reference sequence). This CDR3 has 14 residues. V lost 0 bases, J lost 4 bases, and 4 bases stayed unmatched. As DNA, the CDR3 is TGTGCCTGGAGTGTGGTTAGCGGGCCAGATACGCAGTATTTT. Its protein is CAWSVVSGPDTQYF.

The chain employs TRBV6-5 and TRBJ2-1; tentative D call: TRBD2 (5 bases). This CDR3 is built from 14 residues. Trimming cost V 5 bases and J 10 bases, with 18 bases left between them. Germline V gives CDR1 MNHEY, CDR2 SVGAGI. In DNA form, the CDR3 reads TGTGCCAGCAGTAAGGGAGAGCGGCTGGGGGAGCAGTTCTTC. Protein product: CASSKGERLGEQFF.

This clone was counted once. The V call is TRBV6-5, the J call TRBJ2-4; no reliable D call. CDR3 size: 12 residues. V shed 6 bases and J shed 6 bases, with 9 bases lying between them. From germline, CDR1 is MNHEY and CDR2 SVGAGI. The CDR3 region has the DNA TGTGCCAGCAGAACAGAGTCAAACATTCAGTACTTC. This translates into CASRTESNIQYF.

The table lists this clone with a few counts. The chain is built from TRBV4-2 and TRBJ2-3; TRBD2 matches at 9 bases. From germline, CDR1 is LGHNA and CDR2 YNFKEQ. The CDR3 contains 15 residues. V was clipped by 0 bases and J by 6 bases; unmatched bases: 4. The CDR3 DNA sequence: TGTGCCAGCAGCCAAGATCTAGCGGGAAGGGATACGCAGTATTTT. Its translation is CASSQDLAGRDTQYF.

In its sample, this clone was seen once. The chain carries TRBV20-1 and TRBJ2-5; the D gene is possibly TRBD1 (5 bases). The CDR3 covers 11 residues. CDR1 is DFQATT, CDR2 SNEGSKA, per germline (reference sequence). CDR3 region: CSSTAQETQYF. The DNA of the CDR3 is TGCAGCTCGACAGCCCAAGAGACCCAGTACTTC.

This clone was observed a handful of times. The rearrangement joins TRBV28 to TRBJ1-5; 9 bases align to TRBD1. Trimming at V came to 3 bases and at J to 7 bases, leaving 7 bases not matched to a gene. The CDR3 contains 15 residues. Germline V gives CDR1 MDHEN, CDR2 SYDVKM. CDR3 DNA: TGTGCCAGCAGTTTGGGACAGGGTTTTCGCCAGCCCCAGCATTTT. Protein: CASSLGQGFRQPQHF.

This rearrangement joins TRBV28 to TRBJ1-2; D remains ambiguous. V was clipped by 2 bases and J by 5 bases, with 9 bases between them. The CDR3 runs 13 residues. In germline, CDR1 is MDHEN, CDR2 SYDVKM. In nucleotides, the CDR3 is TGTGCCAGCAGTTTAGGAGAGACTTATGGCTACACCTTC. Its protein product is CASSLGETYGYTF.

This clone was observed once. The J gene is TRBJ2-3, the V gene TRBV6-4; 14 nucleotides match TRBD2. The germline V gene encodes CDR1 MRHNA and CDR2 SNTAGT. Trimming removed 4 bases from V and 4 bases from J; junction bases left unmatched: 1. The CDR3 is 15 amino acids. This CDR3 is CASSGLAGGPDTQYF. The CDR3 DNA is TGTGCCAGCAGTGGACTAGCGGGGGGGCCAGATACGCAGTATTTT.

The chain uses TRBV9 and TRBJ1-4; a possible D gene is TRBD1 (6 bases). Germline-derived CDR1 and CDR2 are SGDLS and YYNGEE. The CDR3 covers 14 residues. The V end lost 3 bases, the J end lost 4 bases, and 10 bases lay between the germline ends. DNA for the CDR3: TGTGCCAGCAGCGGGGGGCCCGGTAATGAAAAACTGTTTTTT. It codes for CASSGGPGNEKLFF.

This chain joins TRBV7-9 and TRBJ2-7; 8 bases are a match to TRBD1. CDR1 and CDR2 (germline): SEHNR, FQNEAQ (reference sequence). With 6 bases clipped from V and 0 bases from J, the junction kept 19 bases outside the gene matches. The CDR3 has 19 amino acids. DNA of the CDR3: TGTGCCAGCAGTTCACGTGGGACAGGACGTAACCGACCCTCCTACGAGCAGTACTTC. This translates into CASSSRGTGRNRPSYEQYF.

This clone showed up just once. The rearrangement joins TRBV25-1 to TRBJ1-4, with D maybe TRBD1 (5 bases). This CDR3 region has 14 residues. V lost 5 bases and J 8 bases, leaving 15 bases between the germline ends. The V gene's germline CDR1 is MGHDK and CDR2 SYGVNS. The CDR3 nucleotides are TGTGCCAGCAGTCTCTCTTCGGGGGACGAAAAACTGTTTTTT. This gives the protein CASSLSSGDEKLFF.

CDR3 DNA: TGTGCCAGTAGTATCTCAGGGGACTACGAGCAGTACTTC. It specifies CASSISGDYEQYF. The chain joins TRBV19 to TRBJ2-7, with TRBD1 as a possible D gene (6 bases). Trimming removed 3 bases at V and 3 bases at J, with 9 bases between. The CDR3 contains 13 residues. Germline loops: CDR1 LNHDA, CDR2 SQIVND (reference sequence). Looking up the rest from reference TRBV19 and TRBJ2-7 gives the full variable domain: DGGITQSPKYLFRKEGQNVTLSCEQNLNHDAMYWYRQDPGQGLRLIYYSQIVNDFQKGDIAEGYSVSREKKESFPLTVTSAQKNPTAFYLCASSISGDYEQYFGPGTRLTVT.

The chain has TRBV28 and TRBJ1-1; D unclear. The germline V and J ends were trimmed by 7 bases and 2 bases, with 8 bases remaining between them. The CDR3 covers 12 residues. Germline CDR1 and CDR2: MDHEN and SYDVKM. The CDR3 here is CASKPSNTEAFF. In DNA, the CDR3 is TGTGCCAGCAAGCCTAGTAACACTGAAGCTTTCTTT.

This clone came up a few times. V is TRBV4-2 and J is TRBJ1-4; weak D call: TRBD1 (5 bases). CDR1 and CDR2 (germline): LGHNA, YNFKEQ. CDR3 size: 17 residues. V was shortened by 2 bases and J by 2 bases, with 15 bases between the two germline ends. CDR3 amino acids: CASSQLFGRGTNEKLFF. The CDR3 DNA reads as TGTGCCAGCAGCCAACTCTTCGGAAGGGGCACTAATGAAAAACTGTTTTTT.

The chain uses TRBV5-6 and TRBJ1-2; 8 positions agree with TRBD1. CDR3 length: 15 residues. V lost 4 bases and J lost 8; bases outside the gene matches: 13. In germline, CDR1 is SGHDT, CDR2 YYEEEE. This chain's CDR3 is CASSPGQGWSGGYTF. CDR3 DNA: TGTGCCAGCAGCCCCGGACAGGGTTGGAGTGGGGGCTACACCTTC.

This chain uses TRBV6-5 with TRBJ1-3; D possibly corresponds to TRBD1 (6 bases). The CDR3 is 14 amino acids. V was pared by 5 bases and J by 1 base, with 9 bases between. CDR1 is MNHEY and CDR2 is SVGAGI in the germline V gene. The CDR3 spells CASSPTGSGNTIYF. As DNA, the CDR3 is TGTGCCAGCAGTCCTACAGGGTCTGGAAACACCATATATTTT.

The V call is TRBV6-5, the J call TRBJ1-1, with D perhaps TRBD1 (6 bases). Germline V gene data show CDR1 as MNHEY and CDR2 as SVGAGI. The germline V and J ends were trimmed by 4 bases and 11 bases, with 26 bases remaining between them. The CDR3 sequence is 16 residues long. This CDR3 is CASSSHMTGPTTGAFF. The CDR3 coding sequence is TGTGCCAGCAGTTCCCACATGACAGGCCCTACGACGGGGGCTTTCTTT.

This chain connects TRBV4-2 to TRBJ1-2; tentative D call: TRBD1 (5 bases). The V gene's germline CDR1 is LGHNA and CDR2 YNFKEQ. The ends were cut back, 0 bases at V and 4 bases at J, with 12 bases in the middle. This CDR3 region has 15 residues. This CDR3 reads CASSQDLRGPYGYTF. DNA for the CDR3: TGTGCCAGCAGCCAAGATCTTAGGGGCCCCTATGGCTACACCTTC.

This clone was seen once. An end of the junction differs from the germline gene, which may be a read error. This chain uses TRBV7-7 with TRBJ2-1; 10 bases align to TRBD1. The CDR3 sequence is 15 residues long. The germline V gene encodes CDR1 SSHAT and CDR2 FNYEAQ (reference sequence). CDR3 DNA: TGTGCTAGCAGTCAAACGGGACAGGGGCTCTATGAGCAGTTCTTC. This gives the protein CASSQTGQGLYEQFF.